The 11 T cell receptor beta chains in this list originate from one sample, sequenced in a study of OX40 agonist ivuxolimab in advanced cancers. Profiled with immunoSEQ multiplex PCR; TCRdb holds only in-frame clones, not every one. There are 70,000 or so clones in the sample; around 87% occur only once, and about 10% lies in the top ten. The sequencing used CD4+ or CD8+ T cells sorted from blood, collected in a trial of the OX40 agonist ivuxolimab. These receptor sequences come from an adult with an advanced solid tumor such as melanoma, head and neck, liver or kidney cancer.

The chain employs TRBV7-2 and TRBJ2-7; possibly TRBD1 or TRBD2 for D (5 bases each). From germline, CDR1 is SGHTA and CDR2 FQGNSA. Trimming shortened V by 5 bases and J by 6 bases, and 17 bases separated the two germline ends. The CDR3 has 14 amino acids. Here the CDR3 DNA reads TGTGCCAGCAGCCACGAGGGGAGTGGAGTCGAGCAGTACTTC. It codes for CASSHEGSGVEQYF.

The J gene is TRBJ1-4, the V gene TRBV6-5, with D possibly matching TRBD1 (5 bases). Germline V gives CDR1 MNHEY, CDR2 SVGAGI. V shed 6 bases and J shed 3 bases, with 11 bases lying between them. The CDR3 runs to 14 residues. The CDR3 spells CASSGARSNEKLFF. As DNA, the CDR3 is TGTGCCAGCAGCGGGGCTAGGTCTAATGAAAAACTGTTTTTT.

The rearrangement uses TRBV11-3 and TRBJ2-7; no definite D call. Germline-derived CDR1 and CDR2 are SGHNT and YENEEA. Trimming cost V 4 bases and J 6 bases, with 10 bases left between them. The CDR3 runs 12 residues. The CDR3: CASSSRSAEQYF. CDR3 nucleotides: TGTGCCAGCAGCTCCCGGTCTGCCGAGCAGTACTTC.

The CDR3 DNA reads TGTGCCAGCTCACTGTCAGGGGGCGGCTCCTACGAGCAGTACTTC. As protein: CASSLSGGGSYEQYF. The V gene is TRBV18, the J gene TRBJ2-7; 8 nucleotides align to TRBD1. Germline CDR1 and CDR2: KGHSH and LQKENI. The ends lost 4 bases at V and 0 bases at J; junction bases unmatched: 5. The CDR3 is made up of 15 amino acids.

V usage is TRBV4-3 and J usage is TRBJ1-3; D ambiguous. CDR1 and CDR2 from the germline V gene are LGHNA and YSLEER. Deletions cut 0 bases from V and 4 bases from J, with 10 bases between. This CDR3 contains 15 residues. The CDR3 protein is CASSQEAGAGNTIYF. The CDR3 bases are TGCGCCAGCAGCCAAGAAGCGGGAGCGGGAAACACCATATATTTT.

The J gene is TRBJ2-7, the V gene TRBV27; TRBD2 matches at 8 bases. The ends lost 6 bases at V and 5 bases at J; junction bases unmatched: 6. CDR3 size: 13 residues. The germline V gene has CDR1 MNHEY and CDR2 SMNVEV (reference sequence). The chain's CDR3 is CASRVSGKDEQYF. The CDR3 nucleotides are TGTGCCAGCAGAGTTAGCGGGAAAGACGAGCAGTACTTC.

V and J are TRBV27 and TRBJ2-5; D may be TRBD2 (6 bases). The CDR3 is 15 residues long. From germline, CDR1 is MNHEY and CDR2 SMNVEV (reference sequence). With 6 bases removed from V and 2 bases from J, the gap between germline ends came to 16 bases. The CDR3 DNA reads TGTGCCAGCAGCCTCCGGCGCGGGGAGCAAGAGACCCAGTACTTC. This translates into CASSLRRGEQETQYF.

The chain employs TRBV21-1 and TRBJ2-4; the D call TRBD2 from the table was never checked on the DNA. TRBV21-1 is recorded as a pseudogene. This CDR3 spans 16 amino acids. CDR3 sequence (DNA): TGTGCCAGCAGCAGACTAGCGGGTTTGATCAAAAACATTCAGTACTTC. This gives the protein CASSRLAGLIKNIQYF.

This clone was recorded only once. The chain is built from TRBV11-2 and TRBJ2-7; unclear D gene. The CDR3 sequence is 16 residues long. Germline V lookup: CDR1 SGHAT, CDR2 FQNNGV. V lost 1 base and J 5 bases, leaving 18 bases between the germline ends. CDR3 amino acids: CASSLGPTSQVDEQYF. In DNA form, the CDR3 reads TGTGCCAGCAGCTTAGGGCCCACCAGCCAGGTTGACGAGCAGTACTTC.

CDR3 coding DNA: TGTGCCAGCGAACCACTGGTGGGAGACGGGGAGACCCAGTACTTC. It is translated as CASEPLVGDGETQYF. The V gene is TRBV25-1, the J gene TRBJ2-5, with D possibly TRBD2 on 5 matching bases. Trimming removed 8 bases at V and 5 bases at J, with 21 bases between. This CDR3 is 15 amino acids long. Germline V lookup: CDR1 MGHDK, CDR2 SYGVNS.

The chain combines TRBV18 with TRBJ1-1; no firm D call. The germline V gene has CDR1 KGHSH and CDR2 LQKENI. This CDR3 comprises 13 residues. CDR3 sequence: CASRPVMNTEAFF. CDR3 nucleotide sequence: TGTGCATCACGTCCAGTCATGAACACTGAAGCTTTCTTT.